These 18 T cell receptor beta chains were all obtained from the same sample, sequenced in a study of OX40 agonist ivuxolimab in advanced cancers. Profiling relied on immunoSEQ multiplex PCR, and the TCRdb table lists in-frame clones only, not all of them. The table shows about 91,000 clones, with 80% to 90% occurring only once. The starting material was CD4+ or CD8+ T cells sorted from blood, obtained in a trial of the OX40 agonist ivuxolimab. These TCRs come from an adult with an advanced solid tumor such as melanoma, head and neck, liver or kidney cancer.

This rearrangement joins TRBV7-3 to TRBJ2-2; the D gene is possibly TRBD2 (5 bases). This CDR3 is built from 14 residues. Germline V gene data show CDR1 as SGHTA and CDR2 as FQGTGA. V lost 5 bases and J 7 bases, leaving 14 bases between the germline ends. For the CDR3, the DNA is TGTGCCAGCAGCCGGAGGCGTGAAGTCGGGGAGCTGTTTTTT. Protein sequence: CASSRRREVGELFF. Supplemented by reference TRBV7-3 and TRBJ2-2, the full variable domain reads GAGVSQTPSNKVTEKGKYVELRCDPISGHTALYWYRQSLGQGPEFLIYFQGTGAADDSGLPNDRFFAVRPEGSVSTLKIQRTERGDSAVYLCASSRRREVGELFFGEGSRLTVL.

The chain links TRBV9 to TRBJ2-5; 8 positions match TRBD2. CDR1 and CDR2 from the germline V gene are SGDLS and YYNGEE. This CDR3 comprises 16 residues. The junction had 13 bases not matched to a gene; V was cut back by 4 bases and J by 5 bases. CDR3 in amino acids: CASSLPGDPGGETQYF. DNA for the CDR3: TGTGCCAGCAGCCTCCCAGGGGACCCGGGGGGGGAGACCCAGTACTTC.

V gene TRBV19 combines with J gene TRBJ2-1; maybe TRBD1 (6 bases). V was trimmed by 4 bases and J by 8 bases, leaving 15 bases between them. This CDR3 region has 14 residues. Germline values: CDR1 LNHDA, CDR2 SQIVND (reference sequence). The CDR3 DNA reads TGTGCCAGTAGTAGCCAGGGGCAGATCGATGAGCAGTTCTTC. Translation gives CASSSQGQIDEQFF. Full variable domain (remainder filled in from reference TRBV19 and TRBJ2-1): DGGITQSPKYLFRKEGQNVTLSCEQNLNHDAMYWYRQDPGQGLRLIYYSQIVNDFQKGDIAEGYSVSREKKESFPLTVTSAQKNPTAFYLCASSSQGQIDEQFFGPGTRLTVL.

This rearrangement joins TRBV7-2 to TRBJ2-1; D may be TRBD2 (5 bases). Germline assignment: CDR1 SGHTA and CDR2 FQGNSA. This CDR3 region has 15 residues. The germline V and J ends were trimmed by 2 bases and 0 bases, with 8 bases remaining between them. CDR3 sequence (DNA): TGTGCCAGCAGCTTAAGGGAGAGCTCCTACAATGAGCAGTTCTTC. Translation gives CASSLRESSYNEQFF.

The chain recombines TRBV27 with TRBJ1-3; 10 bases agree with TRBD1. Germline V gives CDR1 MNHEY, CDR2 SMNVEV (reference sequence). The CDR3 sequence is 15 residues long. In DNA, the CDR3 is TGTGCGAGCGACAGGGGGCGCCGAGCGGGAAACACCATATATTTT. It specifies CASDRGRRAGNTIYF.

The gene calls are TRBV15 and TRBJ2-1; 8 bases fit TRBD2. V shed 7 bases, J shed 9 bases, and the junction held 11 bases outside the gene matches. Germline V gives CDR1 LNHNV, CDR2 YYDKDF (reference sequence). The CDR3 runs to 14 residues. CDR3 DNA sequence: TGTGCCACCATGAGTTTTCGGGGGGGCGGTGAGCAGTTCTTC. Residues: CATMSFRGGGEQFF.

Comments on this clone: The junction shows a germline mismatch at one end, possibly a read error. This chain joins TRBV5-1 and TRBJ2-1; D ambiguous. CDR3 length: 14 amino acids. Germline V gene lookup returns CDR1 SGHRS and CDR2 YFSETQ. The CDR3 reads CASSLPQSYNGQFF. CDR3 in DNA: TGCGCCAGCAGCTTGCCTCAATCCTACAATGGGCAGTTCTTC.

The rearrangement links TRBV5-1 to TRBJ2-1, with D possibly matching TRBD2 (6 bases). Germline CDR1 reads SGHRS; CDR2 reads YFSETQ. This CDR3 is 15 amino acids long. V gave up 0 bases and J gave up 3 bases, with 10 bases separating them. The CDR3 DNA reads TGCGCCAGCAGCTTGGGAGATAGCGGCTACAATGAGCAGTTCTTC. Translating gives CASSLGDSGYNEQFF.

As for this clone: The sample carries other DNA sequences with the same CDR3. This sequence joins TRBV30 and TRBJ1-4, with D perhaps matching TRBD1 (5 bases). Trimming took 2 bases from V and 8 from J, leaving 15 bases between them. CDR1 and CDR2 (germline): GTSNPN, SVGIG (reference sequence). This CDR3 is built from 14 residues. The CDR3 spells CAWSRTEEGEKLFF. CDR3 DNA: TGTGCCTGGAGTCGGACGGAGGAGGGGGAAAAACTGTTTTTT.

This sequence joins TRBV9 and TRBJ2-1; D is possibly TRBD1 (5 bases). Germline V CDR1 and CDR2: SGDLS, YYNGEE. The CDR3 totals 15 residues. Trimming removed 0 bases from V and 10 bases from J, with 17 bases in between. The CDR3 nucleotides read TGTGCCAGCAGCGTAGTACCAGGACCCCCAGGGGAGCAGTTCTTC. This sequence encodes CASSVVPGPPGEQFF. The whole variable domain, remainder taken from reference TRBV9 and TRBJ2-1, is DSGVTQTPKHLITATGQRVTLRCSPRSGDLSVYWYQQSLDQGLQFLIQYYNGEERAKGNILERFSAQQFPDLHSELNLSSLELGDSALYFCASSVVPGPPGEQFFGPGTRLTVL.

This clone was seen just once. This chain connects TRBV6-1 to TRBJ1-2; unclear D gene. Per the germline V gene, CDR1 is MNHNS and CDR2 is SASEGT. Between the trimmed V and J ends, which lost 7 bases and 8 bases, there was a span of 11 bases. This CDR3 spans 11 amino acids. The CDR3 nucleotides are TGTGCCAGCACCCTCGCGGGGGGCTACACCTTC. It codes for CASTLAGGYTF.

The rearrangement uses TRBV6-5 and TRBJ1-2; D is uncertain. The V gene's germline CDR1 is MNHEY and CDR2 SVGAGI. With 2 bases removed from V and 6 bases from J, the gap between germline ends came to 13 bases. This CDR3 spans 14 amino acids. The CDR3 region is CASSYRILGHGYTF. The CDR3 DNA reads TGTGCCAGCAGTTACCGGATTTTGGGCCATGGCTACACCTTC.

The V call is TRBV28, the J call TRBJ2-3, with a tentative D call TRBD2 (6 bases). V shed 10 bases and J shed 5 bases, with 10 bases lying between them. CDR1 and CDR2 (germline): MDHEN, SYDVKM. The CDR3 has 11 amino acids. The CDR3 loop reads CATRREDTQYF. CDR3 DNA: TGTGCCACTAGGAGGGAAGATACGCAGTATTTT. The full variable domain, with the rest looked up from reference TRBV28 and TRBJ2-3, is DVKVTQSSRYLVKRTGEKVFLECVQDMDHENMFWYRQDPGLGLRLIYFSYDVKMKEKGDIPEGYSVSREKKERFSLILESASTNQTSMYLCATRREDTQYFGPGTRLTVL.

This chain links TRBV5-1 with TRBJ2-7; TRBD2 might be the D (6 bases). V lost 4 bases, J lost 6 bases, and 23 bases lay in between. Per germline, CDR1 SGHRS and CDR2 YFSETQ. The length of the CDR3 is 16 residues. The CDR3 DNA sequence: TGCGCCAGCAGCCCTGGGGGGAATAGGGGAACCCCCGAGCAGTACTTC. Its translation is CASSPGGNRGTPEQYF.

The chain links TRBV28 to TRBJ1-3; D ambiguous. V lost 3 bases and J lost 0, with 9 bases in between. CDR3 length: 15 amino acids. Germline-derived CDR1 and CDR2 are MDHEN and SYDVKM. The DNA of the CDR3 is TGTGCCAGCAGTTTGGGTGGCAGCTCTGGAAACACCATATATTTT. It codes for CASSLGGSSGNTIYF.

V usage is TRBV30 and J usage is TRBJ1-6; 8 nucleotides line up with TRBD1. From germline, CDR1 is GTSNPN and CDR2 SVGIG (reference sequence). The J segment lost 4 bases and the V segment lost 8 bases, leaving 4 bases of the junction unmatched. CDR3 length: 13 amino acids. CDR3 coding DNA: TGTGCCACCAGGACAGGGTATAATTCACCCCTCCACTTT. It yields the protein CATRTGYNSPLHF.

The chain links TRBV6-1 to TRBJ1-3; D gene uncertain. Looked up from germline, CDR1 is MNHNS and CDR2 is SASEGT. Trimming took 4 bases from V and 0 from J, leaving 13 bases between them. The CDR3 has 16 amino acids. The CDR3 nucleotides are TGTGCCAGCAGTGCATCAGCTACCATCTCTGGAAACACCATATATTTT. Protein: CASSASATISGNTIYF.

The chain combines TRBV15 with TRBJ2-5, with D perhaps assigned TRBD1 or TRBD2 (5 bases each). V shed 3 bases and J shed 7 bases, with 12 bases lying between them. Per germline, CDR1 LNHNV and CDR2 YYDKDF (reference sequence). CDR3 length equals 13 residues. CDR3 protein: CATSSVPGGTQYF. The CDR3 DNA reads as TGTGCCACCAGCAGTGTACCTGGGGGGACCCAGTACTTC.